The 14 T cell receptor beta chains below were found in one sample sequenced in a study of identical twins (dated by TCRdb to between 2015 and 2016). Library preparation employed 5' RACE. These reads were obtained on an Illumina HiSeq 2000. TCRdb reprocessing: public reads trimmed at Q25 with fastp, clones called with MiXCR, in-frame beta chains kept. Each CDR3 protein appears once, grouped with its most common genes and DNA. The sample has some 1,600,000 distinct CDR3 sequences on record, about 32% of them singletons. The top ten clonotypes cover 0.25% to 0.3% of the sample. Sequencing was performed on cord blood. Receptors were obtained from a newborn girl in good health.

The chain is built from TRBV20-1 and TRBJ2-1; 12 nucleotides match TRBD2. Losses at the gene ends were 3 bases for V and 6 bases for J; bases not matched to a gene: 3. The germline gives CDR1 DFQATT, CDR2 SNEGSKA (reference sequence). This CDR3 is 14 amino acids long. DNA of the CDR3: TGCAGTGCTAGTCAACTAGCGGGAGGCAATGAGCAGTTCTTC. This encodes CSASQLAGGNEQFF.

This chain joins TRBV12-3 or TRBV12-4 and TRBJ1-2, with D possibly matching TRBD1 (5 bases). The CDR3 sequence is 14 residues long. V shed 6 bases and J shed 1 base, with 12 bases lying between them. The CDR3 DNA reads TGTGCCAGCAGGGATGGGACGGATAACTATGGCTACACCTTC. Translated, it gives CASRDGTDNYGYTF.

This clonotype was observed many times. This chain joins TRBV24-1 and TRBJ2-4, with 8 bases lining up with TRBD1. This CDR3 comprises 14 residues. In germline, CDR1 is KGHDR, CDR2 SFDVKD. Germline trimming cut 4 bases from V and 7 bases from J; bases unmatched to any gene: 5. The CDR3 sequence: CATSDPNRGNIQYF. The DNA for the CDR3 is TGTGCCACCAGTGACCCAAACAGGGGGAACATTCAGTACTTC.

This clonotype was seen ten or more times. The rearrangement joins TRBV27 to TRBJ2-7; TRBD2 matches 13 bases. V dropped 8 bases and J dropped 7; count of bases not matched to a gene: 5. The CDR3 contains 13 residues. Germline V CDR1 and CDR2: MNHEY, SMNVEV (reference sequence). CDR3 sequence (DNA): TGTGCCAGCCGACTAGCGGGAGGACAAGAGCAGTACTTC. Protein product: CASRLAGGQEQYF.

The chain couples TRBV20-1 to TRBJ1-5; D is perhaps TRBD1 (5 bases). The CDR3 contains 14 residues. V lost 3 bases, J lost 2 bases, and 11 bases lay in between. Germline assignment: CDR1 DFQATT and CDR2 SNEGSKA (reference sequence). CDR3 in DNA: TGCAGTGCTAGGGCAGGGTGGGGCAATCAGCCCCAGCATTTT. Residues: CSARAGWGNQPQHF.

This chain connects TRBV16 to TRBJ1-2, with D unresolved. CDR1 and CDR2 from the germline V gene are KGHSY and FQNENV. The CDR3 is 14 amino acids. Trimming left V 0 bases short and J 2 bases short, with 7 bases between. The CDR3 DNA reads as TGTGCCAGCAGCCAATCTTGGGGAAACTATGGCTACACCTTC. The encoded protein is CASSQSWGNYGYTF.

The chain links TRBV20-1 to TRBJ1-5; 8 bases align to TRBD1. CDR1 is DFQATT and CDR2 is SNEGSKA in the germline V gene (reference sequence). The CDR3 totals 14 residues. V lost 6 bases and J lost 0; bases outside the gene matches: 4. The CDR3 here is CSAGQGHSNQPQHF. The CDR3 nucleotides read TGCAGTGCCGGACAGGGTCATAGCAATCAGCCCCAGCATTTT.

Only a few counts were recorded for this clonotype. The J gene is TRBJ2-5, the V gene TRBV7-2; 10 bases align to TRBD2. The CDR3 runs 17 residues. V lost 5 bases to trimming and J lost 2 bases; unmatched junction nucleotides: 11. Germline V gene data show CDR1 as SGHTA and CDR2 as FQGNSA. The CDR3 coding sequence is TGTGCCAGCAGCCCATTAGTGGATAGCGGGGGGCAAGAGACCCAGTACTTC. This translates into CASSPLVDSGGQETQYF.

Note on this clonotype: This may come from a read error, since a much larger clone is one base off. This chain connects TRBV27 to TRBJ2-5; the match to TRBD1 covers 7 bases. The end of the DNA aligns better with TRBJ2-1, so the J call may be wrong. Germline CDR1 is MNHEY and CDR2 is SMNVEV (reference sequence). The length of the CDR3 is 15 residues. This CDR3 is CASSLMTGYQETQFF. As DNA, the CDR3 is TGTGCCAGCAGTTTAATGACAGGGTACCAAGAGACCCAGTTCTTC.

The V and J genes are TRBV29-1 and TRBJ2-1; D remains ambiguous. The germline V gene encodes CDR1 SQVTM and CDR2 ANQGSEA. The CDR3 spans 11 residues. The germline V and J ends were trimmed by 6 bases and 7 bases, with 10 bases remaining between them. Here the CDR3 reads CSVSFENEQFF. Written as DNA, the CDR3 is TGCAGCGTGAGCTTCGAGAATGAGCAGTTCTTC.

This clonotype was seen only a few times. V usage is TRBV10-3 and J usage is TRBJ2-3; D unresolved. Trimming removed 2 bases at V and 0 bases at J, with 6 bases between. Germline V gene sequence: CDR1 ENHRY, CDR2 SYGVKD. The CDR3 is made up of 14 amino acids. The CDR3 nucleotides are TGTGCCATCAGTGAGCAAGTGAGCACAGATACGCAGTATTTT. It codes for CAISEQVSTDTQYF.

V is TRBV29-1 and J is TRBJ1-5; D remains unclear. Germline V lookup: CDR1 SQVTM, CDR2 ANQGSEA. CDR3 size: 15 residues. Trimming pared 4 bases from V and 2 bases from J, leaving 15 bases between. The CDR3 DNA reads TGCAGCGTTGTCCGCCCCACCGGGCGCAATCAGCCCCAGCATTTT. This gives the protein CSVVRPTGRNQPQHF.

This clonotype was found many times. The chain couples TRBV24-1 to TRBJ2-1; 8 bases match TRBD2. This CDR3 contains 16 residues. V lost 4 bases and J lost 6; bases outside the gene matches: 10. Germline CDR1 is KGHDR and CDR2 is SFDVKD. The CDR3 nucleotides are TGTGCCACCAGTGACCTAGAGCGGGAGTGGGGCAATGAGCAGTTCTTC. This encodes CATSDLEREWGNEQFF.

V usage is TRBV20-1 and J usage is TRBJ1-1, with D unresolved. This CDR3 has 13 residues. Trimming stripped 1 base from V and 1 base from J, with 7 bases between. Germline CDR1 and CDR2: DFQATT and SNEGSKA (reference sequence). CDR3 DNA sequence: TGCAGTGCTAGAGGTCACACGAACACTGAAGCTTTCTTT. This sequence encodes CSARGHTNTEAFF.